This is a list of T cell receptor beta chains from one sample in a study of T-cell memory formation after mild COVID-19. TCRdb redid the calling of the 5' RACE reads with MiXCR, one entry per CDR3 protein. The table has 200,000 to 250,000 distinct CDR3 sequences, around a tenth seen once. The sequencing input was PBMCs or a T cell subset sorted from them (not recorded which). The origin of the receptors is a young man who had mild COVID-19 (a few samples of this study predate the infection). Cell type and time point are not known. CDR3s include the opening cysteine and the closing phenylalanine or tryptophan. The order of the fields is D gene, clone size, V gene, J gene, CDR3 protein, CDR3 DNA. The D gene is left open where the match is weak. Only some rows state a clone size, as once, few, many or a class for expanded clones.

D: -; size: -; V: TRBV4-1; J: TRBJ1-5; CDR3: CASSQPNKGITPQHF; DNA: TGCGCCAGCAGCCAACCCAATAAGGGGATCACGCCCCAGCATTTT
D: TRBD2; size: -; V: TRBV11-2; J: TRBJ2-5; CDR3: CASSLLAGGRQETQYF; DNA: TGTGCCAGCAGTTTACTAGCGGGGGGGCGGCAAGAGACCCAGTACTTC
D: -; size: many; V: TRBV6-2/TRBV6-3; J: TRBJ1-6; CDR3: CASRGGNSHSPLHF; DNA: TGTGCCAGCAGGGGGGGGAACAGTCATTCACCCCTCCACTTT
D: TRBD1; size: many; V: TRBV20-1; J: TRBJ1-2; CDR3: CSALRPETGIHGYTF; DNA: TGCAGTGCTCTACGCCCCGAGACAGGGATACATGGCTACACCTTC
D: -; size: -; V: TRBV20-1; J: TRBJ1-5; CDR3: CSAWRAGQPQHF; DNA: TGCAGTGCGTGGAGAGCAGGTCAGCCCCAGCATTTT
D: TRBD2; size: -; V: TRBV4-1; J: TRBJ2-1; CDR3: CASSQAGLAGYNEQFF; DNA: TGCGCCAGCAGCCAAGCCGGACTAGCGGGATACAATGAGCAGTTCTTC
D: -; size: many; V: TRBV7-2; J: TRBJ2-2; CDR3: CASSLQGGAGELFF; DNA: TGTGCCAGCAGTTTACAGGGAGGGGCCGGGGAGCTGTTTTTT
D: TRBD1; size: few; V: TRBV6-5; J: TRBJ2-3; CDR3: CASSKQGFNTDTQYF; DNA: TGTGCCAGCAGTAAACAGGGGTTTAACACAGATACGCAGTATTTT
D: TRBD2; size: many; V: TRBV6-5; J: TRBJ2-1; CDR3: CASSSGGGMFVNEQFF; DNA: TGTGCCAGCAGTAGCGGGGGGGGTATGTTTGTAAATGAGCAGTTCTTC
D: TRBD1; size: few; V: TRBV28; J: TRBJ2-2; CDR3: CASSSGQGDTGELFF; DNA: TGTGCCAGCAGTTCGGGACAGGGGGACACCGGGGAGCTGTTTTTT
D: TRBD1; size: few; V: TRBV4-1; J: TRBJ1-4; CDR3: CASSQLGGFRTPGGKLFF; DNA: TGCGCCAGCAGCCAACTGGGGGGATTCCGTACCCCAGGGGGAAAACTGTTTTTT
D: TRBD1; size: -; V: TRBV11-2; J: TRBJ1-6; CDR3: CASSLAHRGFSPLHF; DNA: TGTGCCAGCAGCTTAGCCCACAGGGGGTTCTCACCCCTCCACTTT
D: -; size: few; V: TRBV7-9; J: TRBJ1-2; CDR3: CASELWGDEGYTF; DNA: TGTGCCAGCGAGTTATGGGGGGATGAGGGCTACACCTTC
D: -; size: few; V: TRBV6-5; J: TRBJ1-1; CDR3: CASSYRRGRGEAFF; DNA: TGTGCCAGCAGTTACAGGCGGGGAAGGGGTGAAGCTTTCTTT
D: TRBD1; size: few; V: TRBV7-2; J: TRBJ2-5; CDR3: CASRYNRGEETQYF; DNA: TGTGCCAGCAGATACAACAGGGGAGAAGAGACCCAGTACTTC
D: TRBD1; size: -; V: TRBV4-3; J: TRBJ1-5; CDR3: CASSQDLGTVNQPQHF; DNA: TGCGCCAGCAGCCAAGATCTCGGGACAGTCAATCAGCCCCAGCATTTT
D: -; size: few; V: TRBV30; J: TRBJ1-5; CDR3: CAWSSGYNQPQHF; DNA: TGTGCCTGGAGTTCAGGGTACAATCAGCCCCAGCATTTT
D: TRBD1; size: -; V: TRBV7-9; J: TRBJ1-2; CDR3: CASSARRGTYGYTF; DNA: TGTGCCAGCAGCGCCCGCAGGGGGACCTATGGCTACACCTTC
D: TRBD2; size: few; V: TRBV5-1; J: TRBJ2-5; CDR3: CASSLGLAGLEQETQYF; DNA: TGCGCCAGCAGCTTGGGACTAGCGGGGCTGGAGCAAGAGACCCAGTACTTC
D: -; size: once; V: TRBV19; J: TRBJ1-1; CDR3: CASSIGERGVAFF; DNA: TGTGCCAGTAGTATCGGAGAGAGAGGAGTGGCTTTCTTT
D: -; size: -; V: TRBV6-2/TRBV6-3; J: TRBJ2-1; CDR3: CASTLDSLYNEQFF; DNA: TGTGCCAGCACCCTTGACAGCCTATACAATGAGCAGTTCTTC
D: -; size: few; V: TRBV6-5; J: TRBJ2-1; CDR3: CASSFRASDEQFF; DNA: TGTGCCAGCAGTTTCCGAGCCAGCGATGAGCAGTTCTTC
D: -; size: many; V: TRBV4-2; J: TRBJ2-3; CDR3: CASSQGEGGVADTQYF; DNA: TGTGCCAGCAGCCAAGGGGAGGGGGGAGTAGCAGATACGCAGTATTTT
D: -; size: few; V: TRBV7-8; J: TRBJ2-2; CDR3: CASSLLRANTGELFF; DNA: TGTGCCAGCAGCTTACTCAGGGCGAACACCGGGGAGCTGTTTTTT
D: TRBD1; size: few; V: TRBV10-3; J: TRBJ1-1; CDR3: CAISESGDSREAFF; DNA: TGTGCCATCAGTGAGTCAGGGGACAGCCGTGAAGCTTTCTTT
D: -; size: -; V: TRBV4-1; J: TRBJ2-1; CDR3: CASSQGRGLAVNEQFF; DNA: TGCGCCAGCAGCCAAGGTCGGGGTTTGGCCGTCAATGAGCAGTTCTTC
D: -; size: few; V: TRBV6-5; J: TRBJ2-3; CDR3: CASSYMWGEGTDTQYF; DNA: TGTGCCAGCAGTTATATGTGGGGGGAAGGCACAGATACGCAGTATTTT
D: TRBD1; size: -; V: TRBV24-1; J: TRBJ2-7; CDR3: CATSDSQGSQYF; DNA: TGTGCCACCAGTGATTCACAGGGGTCTCAGTACTTC
D: TRBD2; size: -; V: TRBV9; J: TRBJ2-5; CDR3: CASSVALTSGVQETQYF; DNA: TGTGCCAGCAGCGTAGCCCTGACTAGCGGGGTTCAGGAGACCCAGTACTTC
D: TRBD1; size: many; V: TRBV11-2; J: TRBJ2-7; CDR3: CASSPDRGLEQYF; DNA: TGTGCCAGCAGCCCGGACAGGGGGCTCGAGCAGTACTTC
D: TRBD2; size: -; V: TRBV3-1; J: TRBJ2-1; CDR3: CASSQVTGLVFF; DNA: TGTGCCAGCAGCCAAGTTACGGGACTAGTGTTCTTC
D: -; size: -; V: TRBV5-1; J: TRBJ2-7; CDR3: CASRGGGLSYEQYF; DNA: TGCGCCAGCAGGGGGGGGGGCCTCTCCTACGAGCAGTACTTC
D: TRBD1; size: many; V: TRBV5-1; J: TRBJ2-3; CDR3: CASSLGQGRDTQYF; DNA: TGCGCCAGCAGCCTCGGACAGGGCAGGGATACGCAGTATTTT
D: -; size: many; V: TRBV10-3; J: TRBJ2-1; CDR3: CAIGGSDRLNEQFF; DNA: TGTGCCATCGGGGGGTCGGACAGGCTCAATGAGCAGTTCTTC
D: TRBD1; size: -; V: TRBV11-2; J: TRBJ1-1; CDR3: CASSDVRGQARTNTEAFF; DNA: TGTGCCAGCAGCGACGTCCGGGGACAGGCAAGAACGAACACTGAAGCTTTCTTT